This TCR beta chain was found in a study of OX40 agonist ivuxolimab in advanced cancers. Study details: Patients receiving dose escalation had hepatocellular carcinoma, melanoma, renal cell or head and neck cancer. The study reported partial responses in three patients: one hepatocellular carcinoma, two cutaneous melanoma.

Comment on this clone: The target antigen is unknown.

Regarding the study as a whole: By week 6 at 0.1 to 3.0 mg/kg, blood CD4+ and CD8+ T cells had expanded clonally. CD4+ T cells averaged fewer expanded clones than CD8+ T cells.

Data came from immunoSEQ multiplex PCR; TCRdb stores just in-frame clones and leaves some out. The repertoire holds over 40,000 clones, with 84% as singletons. The specimen comprised CD4+ or CD8+ T cells sorted from blood, sampled in a trial of the OX40 agonist ivuxolimab. The TCR originated in an adult with an advanced solid tumor such as melanoma, head and neck, liver or kidney cancer.

CDR3 DNA sequence: TGCGCCAGCAGCCCCCCGGGACCCAGCCATGGCTACACCTTC. The encoded protein is CASSPPGPSHGYTF. This rearrangement joins TRBV5-1 to TRBJ1-2; the D gene is possibly TRBD1 (5 bases). Trimming removed 4 bases at V and 6 bases at J, with 16 bases between. Germline loops: CDR1 SGHRS, CDR2 YFSETQ. The CDR3 is made up of 14 amino acids.